What follows is one TCR beta chain and its context. The sample originates from a study of blood T cells in healthy people across ages. V was clipped by 3 bases and J by 3 bases; unmatched bases: 0. This CDR3 is built from 14 residues. The germline CDR1 and CDR2 sequences are DFQATT and SNEGSKA (reference sequence). Next came a second PCR, run for about 7 to 12 cycles, which used a sample-barcoded 5' primer along with a J-beta primer mix. TCRdb used MiXCR to reprocess the 5' RACE reads, holding one entry per CDR3 protein. The sample yields 1.5 million to 2 million distinct CDR3 sequences, about 28% seen once. Per individual sample, total RNA of at least 6 micrograms was extracted.

This sequence was found in a young woman in good health. The rearrangement links TRBV20-1 to TRBJ2-5; TRBD2 matches 14 bases. Material for sequencing was blood. CDR3 loop: CSARTSGGEETQYF. CDR3 DNA: TGCAGTGCTAGGACTAGCGGGGGGGAAGAGACCCAGTACTTC.